The 5 T cell receptor beta chains given below trace back to one sample, sequenced in a study of blood T cell repertoires in COVID-19. The table came from immunoSEQ multiplex PCR; TCRdb's copy has only in-frame clones and leaves some out. The table has 40,000 to 65,000 clones, 75% to 90% seen once. The sample comprised peripheral blood. The receptors were gathered from a man at least 80 years old with acute or convalescent COVID-19.

This chain connects TRBV2 to TRBJ1-3; perhaps TRBD1 as D (5 bases). V was shortened by 7 bases and J by 0 bases, with 10 bases between the two germline ends. The CDR3 sequence is 14 residues long. Germline CDR1 reads SNHLY; CDR2 reads FYNNEI. DNA of the CDR3: TGTGCCAGCAAGGGGATCCTCTCTGGAAACACCATATATTTT. Its translation is CASKGILSGNTIYF.

The CDR3: CASSLVAGGLTGELFF. The CDR3 DNA is TGTGCCAGCAGCTTAGTAGCGGGGGGACTCACCGGGGAGCTGTTTTTT. J is TRBJ2-2 and V is TRBV7-3, with TRBD2 matching over 10 bases. The CDR3 spans 16 residues. Germline V gives CDR1 SGHTA, CDR2 FQGTGA. V trimming: 2 bases; J trimming: 4 bases; junction bases outside the gene matches: 4.

V gene TRBV20-1 combines with J gene TRBJ1-5; no definite D call. The CDR3 is 18 residues long. Germline V gene lookup returns CDR1 DFQATT and CDR2 SNEGSKA (reference sequence). V lost 3 bases, J lost 2 bases, and 23 bases lay in between. CDR3 DNA: TGCAGTGCTAGTGAAACTAATTTGGCTTTGGGTCGCAATCAGCCCCAGCATTTT. This codes for CSASETNLALGRNQPQHF.

The chain couples TRBV18 to TRBJ2-3, with 7 bases identical to TRBD1. The trim removed 4 bases at V and 4 bases at J, leaving 5 bases unmatched. The V gene's germline CDR1 is KGHSH and CDR2 LQKENI. The length of the CDR3 is 14 residues. CDR3 sequence reads: CASSRDRNPDTQYF. CDR3 bases: TGTGCCAGCTCACGGGACAGAAACCCAGATACGCAGTATTTT.

This clone was picked up one time. The J gene is TRBJ2-3, the V gene TRBV7-2; D possibly corresponds to TRBD1 (5 bases). CDR3 size: 14 residues. Germline V gene data show CDR1 as SGHTA and CDR2 as FQGNSA. V was trimmed by 4 bases and J by 7 bases, leaving 15 bases between them. The CDR3 loop reads CASSSGILGNTQYF. The CDR3 DNA sequence: TGTGCCAGCAGCTCAGGGATACTGGGAAATACGCAGTATTTT.